At least ten counts were recorded for the clone carrying this T cell receptor beta chain. This sample was taken from a study of CD8 T cells in ankylosing spondylitis. Germline CDR1 and CDR2: DFQATT and SNEGSKA (reference sequence). The CDR3 length is 15 residues. TCRdb re-derived calls from the 5' RACE reads in MiXCR, one entry per CDR3 protein. Counted here are over 100,000 distinct CDR3 sequences, over 6.5% occurring once; the ten biggest clones make up 10% to 15%. This chain connects TRBV20-1 to TRBJ2-4; 7 nucleotides align to TRBD2. The sequencing input was blood, either unsorted or a sorted T cell fraction (not recorded which). The receptor's source is a male donor with ankylosing spondylitis or in good health (not recorded which). CDR3 amino acids: CGVGGSSLAKNIQYF. As DNA, the CDR3 is TGCGGGGTTGGCGGGAGTTCACTAGCCAAAAACATTCAGTACTTC.